These T cell receptor beta chains were read from a single sample in a study of blood T cell repertoires in COVID-19. The repertoire was sequenced with immunoSEQ multiplex PCR; TCRdb's copy has only in-frame clones and lacks some. The data contain 300,000 or so clones, around 85% of them singletons. The sample consisted of PBMCs or T cells enriched from blood (not recorded which). The receptors stem from a woman aged 40 to 50 with acute COVID-19. Both conserved end residues are part of each CDR3. The D gene is left open where the match is weak. Rows give clone size only sometimes, using once, few, many, or a class for an expanded clone.

size: few; D: TRBD1; V: TRBV19; J: TRBJ1-6; DNA: TGTGCCAGTAGTCACAGGGGAAGCACCTATAATTCACCCCTCCACTTT; CDR3: CASSHRGSTYNSPLHF
size: -; D: TRBD1; V: TRBV6-5; J: TRBJ2-7; DNA: TGTGCCAGTTCTAGGGACAGACAAGCCTACGAGCAGTACTTC; CDR3: CASSRDRQAYEQYF
size: -; D: -; V: TRBV2; J: TRBJ2-1; DNA: TGTGCCAGCAGCGGCGGAGGCTTAGCTTACAATGAGCAGTTCTTC; CDR3: CASSGGGLAYNEQFF
size: few; D: -; V: TRBV19; J: TRBJ1-1; DNA: TGTGCCAGTAGTATAAGGCCAGGGACACGAGGCACTGAAGCTTTCTTT; CDR3: CASSIRPGTRGTEAFF
size: -; D: TRBD1; V: TRBV5-1; J: TRBJ2-3; DNA: TGCGCCAGCAGCTTGCAAGGGACAGGGGGGACAGATACGCAGTATTTT; CDR3: CASSLQGTGGTDTQYF
size: -; D: -; V: TRBV6-4; J: TRBJ1-1; DNA: TGTGCCAGCAGAGATTCTCAGGGTACTGAAGCTTTCTTT; CDR3: CASRDSQGTEAFF
size: -; D: TRBD1; V: TRBV5-1; J: TRBJ1-2; DNA: TGCGCCAGCAGCTTGGAGGGGACAGGGGGCAGGGGCTACACCTTC; CDR3: CASSLEGTGGRGYTF
size: -; D: TRBD2; V: TRBV15; J: TRBJ2-1; DNA: TGTGCCACCGAGCGGTTGTTAACTAGCGGATTCTACAATGAGCAGTTCTTC; CDR3: CATERLLTSGFYNEQFF
size: -; D: -; V: TRBV4-2; J: TRBJ2-5; DNA: TGTGCCAGCAGCCAAGATTGGGCCAGAGAGACCCAGTACTTC; CDR3: CASSQDWARETQYF
size: -; D: -; V: TRBV18; J: TRBJ1-1; DNA: TGTGCCAGCTCACCGTCCCAGGCTTACACTGAAGCTTTCTTT; CDR3: CASSPSQAYTEAFF
size: -; D: -; V: TRBV5-8; J: TRBJ1-2; DNA: TGTGCCAGCAGCCCACAGTATATTTCGGTAGGCTACACCTTC; CDR3: CASSPQYISVGYTF
size: -; D: -; V: TRBV15; J: TRBJ1-4; DNA: TGTGCCACCAGCAGAGTAGGAGTGAAACAGGGTAATGAAAAACTGTTTTTT; CDR3: CATSRVGVKQGNEKLFF
size: -; D: TRBD1; V: TRBV19; J: TRBJ1-1; DNA: TGTGCCAGTAGTCCGGAGACAGGGAAGAGGAACACTGAAGCTTTCTTT; CDR3: CASSPETGKRNTEAFF
size: few; D: -; V: TRBV19; J: TRBJ2-7; DNA: TGTGCCAGTAGTTTTCGGGGGGAGCAGTACTTC; CDR3: CASSFRGEQYF
size: few; D: -; V: TRBV15; J: TRBJ1-2; DNA: TGTGCCACCAGCGACCCCGGGACAACTAACTATGGCTACACCTTC; CDR3: CATSDPGTTNYGYTF
size: -; D: TRBD2; V: TRBV6-5; J: TRBJ2-7; DNA: TGTGCCAGCAGTTACGGGGCGGGAGTAATCTACGAGCAGTACTTC; CDR3: CASSYGAGVIYEQYF
size: -; D: TRBD1; V: TRBV7-2; J: TRBJ2-3; DNA: TGTGCCAGCAGCTTAGTCAGGACAGGGACCTACAACACAGATACGCAGTATTTT; CDR3: CASSLVRTGTYNTDTQYF
size: -; D: -; V: TRBV20-1; J: TRBJ2-1; DNA: TGCAGTGCTAGGGTGGAGAATGAGCAGTTCTTC; CDR3: CSARVENEQFF
size: -; D: TRBD1; V: TRBV28; J: TRBJ1-2; DNA: TGTGCCAGCAGTCCCGGGACAGGGGGTGGCTACACCTTC; CDR3: CASSPGTGGGYTF
size: few; D: -; V: TRBV10-3; J: TRBJ2-7; DNA: TGTGCCATCAGCGGGACAACCTACGAGCAGTACTTC; CDR3: CAISGTTYEQYF
size: -; D: TRBD1; V: TRBV7-2; J: TRBJ2-7; DNA: TGTGCCAGCAGCGTCAGACAGGGTTCCTACGAGCAGTACTTC; CDR3: CASSVRQGSYEQYF
size: -; D: -; V: TRBV7-2; J: TRBJ1-5; DNA: TGTGCCAGCAGCTTAGAGCCAAGAGAACGAATGCCCCAGCATTTT; CDR3: CASSLEPRERMPQHF